This section outlines one TCR beta chain sequence together with its context. Its antigen is not known. The data belong to a study of cytomegalovirus exposure and HLA in healthy donors. Study-wide results and caveats: The finding came from a later analysis; first-cohort TCR clusters tended to co-occur in the roughly 110 validation repertoires. Accounts indicate the classifier identified cytomegalovirus status with strong specificity and sensitivity.

Germline loops: CDR1 SGHDT, CDR2 YYEEEE. J was trimmed by 5 bases and V by 2 bases; bases with no gene match: 3. This CDR3 has 13 amino acids. Profiled with immunoSEQ multiplex PCR; TCRdb holds only in-frame clones, not every one. The sample has about 160,000 clones, around 96% seen once. The genes are TRBV5-6 and TRBJ1-1; 7 nucleotides match TRBD1. Input material: PBMCs. This TCR derives from a woman aged 18-29 years in good health and CMV-seronegative. The CDR3 bases are TGTGCCAGCAGCTTTAGGGGGCTAACTGAAGCTTTCTTT. Translating gives CASSFRGLTEAFF.